The T cell receptor beta chain under discussion was sequenced for a study of blood T cell repertoires in COVID-19. Germline V CDR1 and CDR2: SGHTA, FQGNSA. This CDR3 spans 15 amino acids. The V gene end was trimmed by 3 bases and the J gene end by 9 bases; junction bases not matched to a gene: 13. The table came from immunoSEQ multiplex PCR; TCRdb's copy has only in-frame clones and leaves some out. Seen here are 200,000 or so clones, roughly 90% observed once, and the top ten hold 0.6% to 0.9%. The sequence derives from a woman in her seventies with acute or convalescent COVID-19. The source material was peripheral blood. V gene TRBV7-2 combines with J gene TRBJ1-2; 7 positions agree with TRBD1. CDR3 loop: CASSLNRQGALSYTF. The CDR3 region has the DNA TGTGCCAGCAGCTTGAACCGACAGGGCGCACTCAGCTACACCTTC.